This TCR beta chain was found in a study of prognosis after radiotherapy for stage I lung cancer. Two-round multiplex PCR amplified TCR beta CDR3 from genomic DNA. Primers specific to each TRBV and TRBJ gene were used in first-round PCR. Universal primers were used in the second round of PCR. MiXCR, run by TCRdb on the multiplex PCR reads, gives a single entry per CDR3 protein. The table lists some 17,000 distinct CDR3 sequences, roughly 30% of them singletons. CDR3 length: 14 residues. Germline V gives CDR1 DFQATT, CDR2 SNEGSKA (reference sequence). The ends lost 4 bases at V and 3 bases at J; junction bases unmatched: 8. This clonotype showed up many times.

J is TRBJ2-7 and V is TRBV20-1; 8 positions match TRBD1. The clonotype comes from a donor aged 50 or older with non-small cell lung cancer. Sequencing was performed on PBMCs, taken before or after stereotactic body radiation therapy (not recorded which). CDR3 loop: CSATGTGPDYEQYF. CDR3 DNA sequence: TGCAGTGCTACTGGGACAGGCCCAGACTACGAGCAGTACTTC.